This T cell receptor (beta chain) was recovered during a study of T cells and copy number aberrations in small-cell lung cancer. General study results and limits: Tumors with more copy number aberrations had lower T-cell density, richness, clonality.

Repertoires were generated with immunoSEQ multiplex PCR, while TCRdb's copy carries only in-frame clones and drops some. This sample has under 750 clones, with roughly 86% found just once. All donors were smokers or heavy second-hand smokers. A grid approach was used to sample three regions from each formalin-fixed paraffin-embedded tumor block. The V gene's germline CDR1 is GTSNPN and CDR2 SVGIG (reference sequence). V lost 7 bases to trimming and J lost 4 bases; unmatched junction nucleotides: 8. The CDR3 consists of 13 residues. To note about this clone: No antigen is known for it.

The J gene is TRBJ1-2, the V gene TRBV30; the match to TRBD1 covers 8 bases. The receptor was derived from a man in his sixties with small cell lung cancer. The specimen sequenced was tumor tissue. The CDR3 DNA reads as TGTGCCTACGGCGGACAGGGTGGCTATGGCTACACCTTC. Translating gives CAYGGQGGYGYTF.